This TCR beta chain was captured in a study of beta chain features in type 1 diabetes. Overall study findings and caveats: The naive, central memory and Treg TCRB repertoires looked more alike in patients than they did in healthy donors.

Via the markers CD45RO/CCR7/CD25/CD127/CD95/CD27, stem cell-like memory, regulatory, central memory and naive CD4+ cells were sorted. Every bit of the isolated RNA underwent reverse transcription, so sequencing read expressed TCRB transcripts. This table comes from immunoSEQ multiplex PCR, and its TCRdb copy is limited to in-frame clones, with some not included. The sample comprises under 550,000 clones, roughly an eighth of which are singletons, and 0.035% to 0.05% rests with the top ten. Remarks on this clone: The antigen remains undetermined.

Trimming removed 5 bases at V and 7 bases at J, with 18 bases between. Germline V gene data show CDR1 as SGHTA and CDR2 as FQGNSA. The CDR3 totals 14 residues. The sequence was collected from a woman aged 18 to 35 in good health. This sequence joins TRBV7-2 and TRBJ2-7; the D gene is possibly TRBD2 (6 bases). Sequenced material: naive CD4+ T cells from blood. This chain's CDR3 is CASSLSPGVSEQYF. DNA of the CDR3: TGTGCCAGCAGCCTCTCGCCGGGGGTCTCGGAGCAGTACTTC. Supplemented by reference TRBV7-2 and TRBJ2-7, the full variable domain reads GAGVSQSPSNKVTEKGKDVELRCDPISGHTALYWYRQSLGQGLEFLIYFQGNSAPDKSGLPSDRFSAERTGGSVSTLTIQRTQQEDSAVYLCASSLSPGVSEQYFGPGTRLTVT.